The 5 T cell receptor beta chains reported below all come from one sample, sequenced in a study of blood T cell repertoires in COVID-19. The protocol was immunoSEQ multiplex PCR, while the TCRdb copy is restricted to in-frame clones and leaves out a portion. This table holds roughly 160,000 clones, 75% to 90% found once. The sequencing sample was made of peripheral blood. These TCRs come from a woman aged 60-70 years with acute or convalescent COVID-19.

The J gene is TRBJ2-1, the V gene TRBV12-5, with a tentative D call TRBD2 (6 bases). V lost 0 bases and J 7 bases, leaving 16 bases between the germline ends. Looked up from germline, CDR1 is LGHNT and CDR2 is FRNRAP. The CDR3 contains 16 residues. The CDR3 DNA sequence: TGTGCTAGTGGTTTGGTCGGGACTCGTCTTTGGAATGAGCAGTTCTTC. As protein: CASGLVGTRLWNEQFF. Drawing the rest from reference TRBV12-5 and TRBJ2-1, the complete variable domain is DARVTQTPRHKVTEMGQEVTMRCQPILGHNTVFWYRQTMMQGLELLAYFRNRAPLDDSGMPKDRFSAEMPDATLATLKIQPSEPRDSAVYFCASGLVGTRLWNEQFFGPGTRLTVL.

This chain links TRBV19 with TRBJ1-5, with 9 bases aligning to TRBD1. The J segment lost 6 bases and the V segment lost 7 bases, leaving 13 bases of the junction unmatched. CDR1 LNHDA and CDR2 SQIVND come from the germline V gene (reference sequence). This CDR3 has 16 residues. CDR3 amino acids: CASTPSGTGKSQPQHF. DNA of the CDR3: TGTGCCAGTACCCCCTCCGGGACAGGGAAGTCTCAGCCCCAGCATTTT.

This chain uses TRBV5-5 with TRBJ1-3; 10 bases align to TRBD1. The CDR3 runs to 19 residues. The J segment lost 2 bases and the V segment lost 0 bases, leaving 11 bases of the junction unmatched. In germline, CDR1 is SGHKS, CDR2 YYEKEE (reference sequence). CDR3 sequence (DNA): TGTGCCAGCAGCTTGGCGGGACAGGGGAGGATAGGGACTGGAAACACCATATATTTT. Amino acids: CASSLAGQGRIGTGNTIYF. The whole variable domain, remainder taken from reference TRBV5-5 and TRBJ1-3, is DAGVTQSPTHLIKTRGQQVTLRCSPISGHKSVSWYQQVLGQGPQFIFQYYEKEERGRGNFPDRFSARQFPNYSSELNVNALLLGDSALYLCASSLAGQGRIGTGNTIYFGEGSWLTVV.

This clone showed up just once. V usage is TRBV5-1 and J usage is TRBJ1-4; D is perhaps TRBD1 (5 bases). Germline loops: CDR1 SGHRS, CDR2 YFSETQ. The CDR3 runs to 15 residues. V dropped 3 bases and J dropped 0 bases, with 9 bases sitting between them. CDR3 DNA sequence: TGCGCCAGCAGCTCGGGGGGGTCAACTAATGAAAAACTGTTTTTT. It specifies CASSSGGSTNEKLFF.

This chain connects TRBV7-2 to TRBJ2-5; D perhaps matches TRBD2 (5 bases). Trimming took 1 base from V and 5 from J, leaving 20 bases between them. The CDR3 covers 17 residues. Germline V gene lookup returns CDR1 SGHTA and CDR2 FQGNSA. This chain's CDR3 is CASSLGPQISGTETQYF. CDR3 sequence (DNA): TGTGCCAGCAGCTTAGGCCCTCAGATAAGCGGTACTGAGACCCAGTACTTC.